The source of this T cell receptor beta chain is a study of cytomegalovirus exposure and HLA in healthy donors. Details on this clone: Its cognate antigen is unknown.

The study, taken as a whole, reports: Most of the CMV-associated TCR beta chains (in a later analysis) appeared to be HLA-restricted. Later examination showed HLA-associated TCR beta chains had greater clonal expansion than equally common others. Analysis was carried out at a later point, and it linked a missense DCLRE1C variant to TCR beta V- and J-gene trimming.

Primers for the PCR totalled 60 Vbeta and 13 Jbeta. The protocol was immunoSEQ multiplex PCR, while the TCRdb copy is restricted to in-frame clones and leaves out a portion. Here the sample table reports 100,000 or so clones. In germline, CDR1 is LNHDA, CDR2 SQIVND (reference sequence). Losses at the gene ends were 5 bases for V and 0 bases for J; bases not matched to a gene: 7. There are 16 residues in the CDR3. The gene calls are TRBV19 and TRBJ1-3, with TRBD1 matching over 7 bases. Sequenced input: PBMCs. This TCR was recovered from a woman younger than 45 in good health and CMV-seronegative. The CDR3 DNA sequence: TGTGCCAGTAGTTCGGGACAGCCGTTCTCTGGAAACACCATATATTTT. Translated, it gives CASSSGQPFSGNTIYF.